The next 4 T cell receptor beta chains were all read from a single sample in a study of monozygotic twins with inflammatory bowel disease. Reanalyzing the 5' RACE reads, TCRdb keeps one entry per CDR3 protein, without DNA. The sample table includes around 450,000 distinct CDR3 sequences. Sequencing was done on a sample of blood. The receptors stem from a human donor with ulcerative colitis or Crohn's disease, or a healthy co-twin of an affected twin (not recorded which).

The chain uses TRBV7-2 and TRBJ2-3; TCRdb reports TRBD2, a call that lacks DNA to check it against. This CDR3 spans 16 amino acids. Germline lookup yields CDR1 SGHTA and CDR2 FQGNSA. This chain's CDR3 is CASSFRPEGDKDTQYF.

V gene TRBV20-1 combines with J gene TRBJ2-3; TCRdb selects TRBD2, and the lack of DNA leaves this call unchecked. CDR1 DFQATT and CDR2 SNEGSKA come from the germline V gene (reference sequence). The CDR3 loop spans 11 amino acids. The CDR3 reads CLGRSTDTQYF.

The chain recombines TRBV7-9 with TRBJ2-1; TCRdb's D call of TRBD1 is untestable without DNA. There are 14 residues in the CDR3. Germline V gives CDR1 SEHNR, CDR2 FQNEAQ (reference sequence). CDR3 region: CASSFQGQPNEQFF.

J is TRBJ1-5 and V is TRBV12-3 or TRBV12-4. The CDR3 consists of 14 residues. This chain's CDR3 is CASGTGTRDQPQHF.